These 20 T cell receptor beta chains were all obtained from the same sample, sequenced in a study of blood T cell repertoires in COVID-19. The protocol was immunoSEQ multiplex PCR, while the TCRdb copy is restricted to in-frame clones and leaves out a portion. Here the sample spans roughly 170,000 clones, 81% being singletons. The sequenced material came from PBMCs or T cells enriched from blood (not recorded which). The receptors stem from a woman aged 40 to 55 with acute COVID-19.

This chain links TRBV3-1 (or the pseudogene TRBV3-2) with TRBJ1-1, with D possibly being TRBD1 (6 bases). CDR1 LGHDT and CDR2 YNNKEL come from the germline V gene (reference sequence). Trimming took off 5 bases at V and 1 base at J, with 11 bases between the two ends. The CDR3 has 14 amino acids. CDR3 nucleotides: TGTGCCAGCAGCGCGATGACAGGGAACACTGAAGCTTTCTTT. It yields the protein CASSAMTGNTEAFF.

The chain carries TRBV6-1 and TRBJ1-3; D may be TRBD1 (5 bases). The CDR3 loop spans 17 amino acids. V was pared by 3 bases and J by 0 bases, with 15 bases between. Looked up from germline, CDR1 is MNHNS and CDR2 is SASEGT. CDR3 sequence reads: CASSDPRDSYSGNTIYF. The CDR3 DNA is TGTGCCAGCAGTGACCCCCGGGACTCATACTCTGGAAACACCATATATTTT.

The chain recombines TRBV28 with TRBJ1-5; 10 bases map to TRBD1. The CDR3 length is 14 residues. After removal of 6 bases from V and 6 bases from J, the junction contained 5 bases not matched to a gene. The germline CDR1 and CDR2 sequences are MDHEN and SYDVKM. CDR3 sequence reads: CASRLTGGLQPQHF. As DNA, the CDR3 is TGTGCCAGCAGGCTGACAGGGGGCCTTCAGCCCCAGCATTTT.

The DNA of the CDR3 is TGTGCCAGCAGCTTCCCTAGCACAGATACGCAGTATTTT. Translation gives CASSFPSTDTQYF. The genes are TRBV7-9 and TRBJ2-3; D ambiguous. The ends were cut back, 3 bases at V and 0 bases at J, with 4 bases in the middle. The CDR3 runs to 13 residues. CDR1 is SEHNR, CDR2 FQNEAQ, per germline (reference sequence).

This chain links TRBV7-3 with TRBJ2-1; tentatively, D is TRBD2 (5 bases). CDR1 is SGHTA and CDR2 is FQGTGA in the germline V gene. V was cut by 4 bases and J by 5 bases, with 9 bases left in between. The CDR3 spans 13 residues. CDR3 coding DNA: TGTGCCAGCAGCTCCTCGGGGAACAATGAGCAGTTCTTC. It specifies CASSSSGNNEQFF.

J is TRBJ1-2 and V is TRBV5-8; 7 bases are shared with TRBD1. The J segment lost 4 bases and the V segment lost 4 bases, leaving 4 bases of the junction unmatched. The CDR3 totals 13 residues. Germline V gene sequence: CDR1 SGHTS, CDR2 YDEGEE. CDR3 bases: TGTGCCAGCAGCCCGACAGGGTTCTATGGCTACACCTTC. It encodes CASSPTGFYGYTF. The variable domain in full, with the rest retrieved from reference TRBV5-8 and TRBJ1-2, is EAGVTQSPTHLIKTRGQQATLRCSPISGHTSVYWYQQALGLGLQFLLWYDEGEERNRGNFPPRFSGRQFPNYSSELNVNALELEDSALYLCASSPTGFYGYTFGSGTRLTVV.

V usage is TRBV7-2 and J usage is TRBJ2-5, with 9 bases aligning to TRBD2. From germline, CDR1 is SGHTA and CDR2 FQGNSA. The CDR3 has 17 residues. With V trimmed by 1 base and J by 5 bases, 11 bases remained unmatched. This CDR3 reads CASSLGWLAGVEETQYF. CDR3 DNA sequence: TGTGCCAGCAGCTTAGGTTGGTTAGCGGGGGTTGAGGAGACCCAGTACTTC.

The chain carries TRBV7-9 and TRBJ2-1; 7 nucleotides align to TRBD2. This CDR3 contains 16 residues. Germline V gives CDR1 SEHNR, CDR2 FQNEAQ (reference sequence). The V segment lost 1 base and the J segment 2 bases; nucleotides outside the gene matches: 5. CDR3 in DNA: TGTGCCAGCAGCTTAGGGGCGGGAGTGGCCTACAATGAGCAGTTCTTC. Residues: CASSLGAGVAYNEQFF.

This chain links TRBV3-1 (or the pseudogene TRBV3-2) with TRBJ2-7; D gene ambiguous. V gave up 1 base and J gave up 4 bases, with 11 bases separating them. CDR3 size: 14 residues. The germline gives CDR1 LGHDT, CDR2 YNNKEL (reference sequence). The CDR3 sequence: CASSQVSKTYEQYF. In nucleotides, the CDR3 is TGTGCCAGCAGCCAAGTTTCCAAAACATACGAGCAGTACTTC.

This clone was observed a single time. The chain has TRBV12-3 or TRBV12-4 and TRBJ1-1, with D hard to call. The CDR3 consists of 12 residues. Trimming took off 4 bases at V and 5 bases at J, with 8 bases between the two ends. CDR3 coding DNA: TGTGCCAGCAGTTCGCTATATACTGAAGCTTTCTTT. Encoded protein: CASSSLYTEAFF.

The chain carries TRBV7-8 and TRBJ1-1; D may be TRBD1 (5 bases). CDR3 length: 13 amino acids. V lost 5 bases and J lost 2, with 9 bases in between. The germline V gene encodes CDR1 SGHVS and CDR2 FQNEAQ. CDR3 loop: CASSPRVNTEAFF. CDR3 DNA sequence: TGTGCCAGCAGCCCCAGGGTAAACACTGAAGCTTTCTTT.

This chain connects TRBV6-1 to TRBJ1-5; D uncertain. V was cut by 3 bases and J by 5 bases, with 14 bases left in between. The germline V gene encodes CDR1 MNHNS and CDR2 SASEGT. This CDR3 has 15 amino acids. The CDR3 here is CASSDSPRGYQPQHF. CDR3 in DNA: TGTGCCAGCAGTGATAGTCCGAGAGGGTATCAGCCCCAGCATTTT.

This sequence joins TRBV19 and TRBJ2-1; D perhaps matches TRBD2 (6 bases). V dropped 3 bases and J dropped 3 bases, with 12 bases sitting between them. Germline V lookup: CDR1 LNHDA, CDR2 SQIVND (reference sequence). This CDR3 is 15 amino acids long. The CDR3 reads CASSIMEGLYNEQFF. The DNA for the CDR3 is TGTGCCAGTAGTATCATGGAGGGCCTCTACAATGAGCAGTTCTTC.

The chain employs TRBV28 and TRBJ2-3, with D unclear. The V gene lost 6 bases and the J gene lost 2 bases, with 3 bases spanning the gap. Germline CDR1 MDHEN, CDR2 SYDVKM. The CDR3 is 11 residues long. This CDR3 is CASSVTDTQYF. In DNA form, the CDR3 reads TGTGCCAGCAGCGTCACAGATACGCAGTATTTT. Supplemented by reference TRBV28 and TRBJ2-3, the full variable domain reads DVKVTQSSRYLVKRTGEKVFLECVQDMDHENMFWYRQDPGLGLRLIYFSYDVKMKEKGDIPEGYSVSREKKERFSLILESASTNQTSMYLCASSVTDTQYFGPGTRLTVL.

Written as DNA, the CDR3 is TGTGCCAGCTCACAATTAGCGGGGGGAGTAGGAGAGACCCAGTACTTC. It translates to CASSQLAGGVGETQYF. This chain joins TRBV11-3 and TRBJ2-5; 10 bases fit TRBD2. CDR1 and CDR2 from the germline V gene are SGHNT and YENEEA. There are 16 residues in the CDR3. V was clipped by 8 bases and J by 4 bases; unmatched bases: 13.

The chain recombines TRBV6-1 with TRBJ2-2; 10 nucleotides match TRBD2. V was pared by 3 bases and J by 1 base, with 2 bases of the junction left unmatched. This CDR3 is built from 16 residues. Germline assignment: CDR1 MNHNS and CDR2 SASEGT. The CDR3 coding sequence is TGTGCCAGCAGTGAGGGACTAGCGAGGAACACCGGGGAGCTGTTTTTT. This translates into CASSEGLARNTGELFF.

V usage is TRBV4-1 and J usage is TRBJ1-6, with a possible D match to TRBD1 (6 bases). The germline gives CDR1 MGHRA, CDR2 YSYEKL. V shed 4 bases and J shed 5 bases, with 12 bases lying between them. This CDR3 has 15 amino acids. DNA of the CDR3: TGCGCCAGCAGCCTTCGGACAGTGGATAATTCACCCCTCCACTTT. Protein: CASSLRTVDNSPLHF.

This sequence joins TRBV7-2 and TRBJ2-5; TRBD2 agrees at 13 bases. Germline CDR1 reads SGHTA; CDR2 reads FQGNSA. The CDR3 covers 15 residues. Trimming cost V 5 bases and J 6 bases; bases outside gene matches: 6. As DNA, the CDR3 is TGTGCCAGCAGCCCCTGGACTAGCGGGAGTCAGACCCAGTACTTC. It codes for CASSPWTSGSQTQYF.

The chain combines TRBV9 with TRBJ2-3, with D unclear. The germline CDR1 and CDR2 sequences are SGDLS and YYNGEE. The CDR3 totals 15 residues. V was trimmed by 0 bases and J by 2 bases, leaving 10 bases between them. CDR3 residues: CASSVGQVSTDTQYF. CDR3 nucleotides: TGTGCCAGCAGCGTAGGGCAAGTCTCCACAGATACGCAGTATTTT. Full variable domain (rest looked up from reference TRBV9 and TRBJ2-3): DSGVTQTPKHLITATGQRVTLRCSPRSGDLSVYWYQQSLDQGLQFLIQYYNGEERAKGNILERFSAQQFPDLHSELNLSSLELGDSALYFCASSVGQVSTDTQYFGPGTRLTVL.

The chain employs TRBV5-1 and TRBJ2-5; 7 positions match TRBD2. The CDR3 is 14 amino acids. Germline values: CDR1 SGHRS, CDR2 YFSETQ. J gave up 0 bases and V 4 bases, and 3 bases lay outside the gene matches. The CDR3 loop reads CASSEGLYQETQYF. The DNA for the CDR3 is TGCGCCAGCAGCGAGGGACTATACCAAGAGACCCAGTACTTC.